The T cell receptor (beta chain) described here comes from a study of T cell responses to AZD1222 COVID-19 vaccine. Study-level points and caveats: Most donors were white British and more were female, and clonal diversity was possibly underestimated. AZD1222 recipients seropositive at baseline numbered only six or seven. The study found Spike-specific TCR breadth and depth rose after two AZD1222 doses.

With 7 bases clipped from V and 5 bases from J, the junction kept 15 bases outside the gene matches. The CDR3 length is 16 residues. Germline CDR1 and CDR2: MDHEN and SYDVKM. With regard to this clone: Its target is not known.

Sequencing used immunoSEQ multiplex PCR; TCRdb keeps in-frame clones, though not all of them. The sample has 100,000 or so clones, nearly 95% seen once. This material consisted of peripheral blood, taken on day 0 of AZD1222 vaccination. The receptor was derived from an adult in good health. The V call is TRBV28, the J call TRBJ2-7, with TRBD1 matching over 9 bases. The CDR3 region is CASNPNIGTGLHEQYF. CDR3 bases: TGTGCCAGCAACCCTAATATAGGGACAGGGCTCCACGAGCAGTACTTC.